This paragraph reports one T cell receptor beta chain. The antigen remains unidentified. TCRdb analysed the 5' RACE reads with MiXCR anew, one entry per CDR3 protein. The sample lists around 200,000 distinct CDR3 sequences, approximately 17% occurring once. This entry comes from a study of T-cell memory formation after mild COVID-19. Study outcomes and limitations: Contracting clones localized mainly to CM and EM when CD4+ and mainly to EMRA when CD8+.

CDR3 length: 14 amino acids. Germline V CDR1 and CDR2: SGHKS, YYEKEE (reference sequence). V was trimmed by 6 bases and J by 3 bases, leaving 12 bases between them. The TCR comes from a man younger than 35 who had mild COVID-19 (a few samples of this study predate the infection). Cell type and time point are not known. The sample comprised PBMCs or a T cell subset sorted from them (not recorded which). V is TRBV5-5 and J is TRBJ1-4; TRBD1 might be the D (6 bases). CDR3 nucleotides: TGTGCCAGCAAAATCGGGACACCTAATGAAAAACTGTTTTTT. It yields the protein CASKIGTPNEKLFF.